This T cell receptor beta chain was observed in a study of regulatory T cells in long-lasting Graves disease. About the research overall: In persistent Graves' disease, antithyroid drugs had been taken for over 5 years and TSH receptor antibodies stayed positive. Whole-study findings and limits: New patients shared approximately 1,000 public clonotypes, and persistent patients shared more, with about 2,700.

Time point noted: persistent/refractory GD, antithyroid drugs over 5 years with positive TRAb. From RNA extracted from PBMCs, the TCR library was made. Patients came through an endocrinology department, and that department was in Xi'an, China. With iRepertoire HTBI primers and Arm-PCR of CDR3 regions, TCR beta libraries were built. Using its own MiXCR run on the multiplex PCR reads, TCRdb lists one record per CDR3 protein. The data contain fewer than 450,000 distinct CDR3 sequences, around 20% of them singletons. Per germline, CDR1 SGHTA and CDR2 FQGNSA. The ends were cut back, 1 base at V and 10 bases at J, with 11 bases in the middle. The CDR3 is made up of 14 amino acids. At least ten counts were recorded for this clonotype. Its target is unknown.

Sequencing was performed on peripheral blood mononuclear cells (PBMCs), taken when the disease was refractory, from a patient treated with antithyroid drugs. The sequence was obtained from a female donor with Graves disease. V is TRBV7-2 and J is TRBJ1-6; possibly TRBD1 for D (6 bases). In nucleotides, the CDR3 is TGTGCCAGCAGCTTAGAGGGGGTCGGGTCACCCCTCCACTTT. Protein sequence: CASSLEGVGSPLHF. Variable domain in full (rest from reference TRBV7-2 and TRBJ1-6): GAGVSQSPSNKVTEKGKDVELRCDPISGHTALYWYRQSLGQGLEFLIYFQGNSAPDKSGLPSDRFSAERTGGSVSTLTIQRTQQEDSAVYLCASSLEGVGSPLHFGNGTRLTVT.